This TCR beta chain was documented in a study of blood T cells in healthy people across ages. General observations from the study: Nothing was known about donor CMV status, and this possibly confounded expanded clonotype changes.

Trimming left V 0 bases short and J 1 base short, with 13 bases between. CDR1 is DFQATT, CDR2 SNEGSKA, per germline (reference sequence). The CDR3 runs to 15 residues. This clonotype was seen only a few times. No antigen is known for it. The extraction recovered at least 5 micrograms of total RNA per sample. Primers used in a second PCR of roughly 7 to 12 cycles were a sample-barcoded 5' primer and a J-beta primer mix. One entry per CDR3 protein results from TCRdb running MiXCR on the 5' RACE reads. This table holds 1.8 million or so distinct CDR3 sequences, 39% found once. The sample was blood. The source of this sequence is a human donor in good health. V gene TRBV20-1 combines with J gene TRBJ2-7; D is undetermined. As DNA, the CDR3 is TGCAGTGCTAGAGAAGGGCTCAACCCGTCCTACGAGCAGTACTTC. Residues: CSAREGLNPSYEQYF.